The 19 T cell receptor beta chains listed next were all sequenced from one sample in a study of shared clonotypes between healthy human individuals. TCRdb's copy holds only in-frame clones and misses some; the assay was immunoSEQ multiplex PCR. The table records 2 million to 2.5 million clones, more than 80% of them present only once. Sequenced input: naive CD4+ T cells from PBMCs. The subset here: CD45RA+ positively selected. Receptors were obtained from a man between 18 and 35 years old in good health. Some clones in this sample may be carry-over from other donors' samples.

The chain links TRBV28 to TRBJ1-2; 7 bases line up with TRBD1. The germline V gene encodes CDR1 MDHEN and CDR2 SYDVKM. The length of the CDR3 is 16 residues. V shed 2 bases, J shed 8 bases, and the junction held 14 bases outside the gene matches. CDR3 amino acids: CASSLLLTGTIWGYTF. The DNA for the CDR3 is TGTGCCAGCAGTTTACTGCTGACAGGGACTATCTGGGGCTACACCTTC.

The CDR3 loop reads CASSRLDRSSGNTIYF. In DNA, the CDR3 is TGTGCCAGCAGCCGATTAGACAGGTCCTCTGGAAACACCATATATTTT. This chain connects TRBV5-5 to TRBJ1-3; D is perhaps TRBD1 (6 bases). Trimming left V 4 bases short and J 0 bases short, with 14 bases between. CDR1 and CDR2 (germline): SGHKS, YYEKEE (reference sequence). The CDR3 extends over 16 amino acids.

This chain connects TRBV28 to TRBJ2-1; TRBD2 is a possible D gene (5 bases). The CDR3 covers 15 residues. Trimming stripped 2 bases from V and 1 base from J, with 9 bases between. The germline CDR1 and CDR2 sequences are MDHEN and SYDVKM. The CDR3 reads CASSLHTGSYNEQFF. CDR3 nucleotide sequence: TGTGCCAGCAGTTTACATACGGGATCCTACAATGAGCAGTTCTTC.

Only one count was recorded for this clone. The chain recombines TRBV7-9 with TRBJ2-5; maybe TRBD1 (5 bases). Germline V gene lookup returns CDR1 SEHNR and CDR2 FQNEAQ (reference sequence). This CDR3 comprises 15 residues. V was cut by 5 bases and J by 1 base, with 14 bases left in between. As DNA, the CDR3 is TGTGCCAGCAGCCTACGGACACGCTCCCAAGAGACCCAGTACTTC. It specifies CASSLRTRSQETQYF.

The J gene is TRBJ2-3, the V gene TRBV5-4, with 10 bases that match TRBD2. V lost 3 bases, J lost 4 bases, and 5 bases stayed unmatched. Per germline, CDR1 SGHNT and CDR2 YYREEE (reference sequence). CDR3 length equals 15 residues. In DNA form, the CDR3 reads TGTGCCAGCAGCTCCAAAGCGGGAGGGCCAGATACGCAGTATTTT. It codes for CASSSKAGGPDTQYF.

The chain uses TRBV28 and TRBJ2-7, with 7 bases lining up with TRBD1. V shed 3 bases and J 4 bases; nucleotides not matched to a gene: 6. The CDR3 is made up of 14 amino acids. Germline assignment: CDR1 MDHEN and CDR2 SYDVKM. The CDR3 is CASSFTGARYEQYF. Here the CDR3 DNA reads TGTGCCAGCAGTTTCACAGGGGCCCGGTACGAGCAGTACTTC.

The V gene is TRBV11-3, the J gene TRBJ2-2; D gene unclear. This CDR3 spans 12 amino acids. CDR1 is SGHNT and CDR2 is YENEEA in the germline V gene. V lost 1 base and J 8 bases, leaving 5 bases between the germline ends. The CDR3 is CASSLGHGELFF. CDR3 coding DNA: TGTGCCAGCAGCTTAGGTCATGGGGAGCTGTTTTTT.

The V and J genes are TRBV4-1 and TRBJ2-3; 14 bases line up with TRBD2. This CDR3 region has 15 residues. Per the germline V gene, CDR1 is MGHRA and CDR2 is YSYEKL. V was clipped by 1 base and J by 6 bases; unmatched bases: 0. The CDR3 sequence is CASSQGTSGRDTQYF. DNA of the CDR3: TGCGCCAGCAGCCAAGGGACTAGCGGGAGGGATACGCAGTATTTT.

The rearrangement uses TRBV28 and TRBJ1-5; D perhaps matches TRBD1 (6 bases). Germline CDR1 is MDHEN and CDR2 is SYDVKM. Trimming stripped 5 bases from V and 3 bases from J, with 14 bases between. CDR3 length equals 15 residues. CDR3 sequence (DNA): TGTGCCAGCAGTCCCGGGACACGAAACAATCAGCCCCAGCATTTT. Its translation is CASSPGTRNNQPQHF.

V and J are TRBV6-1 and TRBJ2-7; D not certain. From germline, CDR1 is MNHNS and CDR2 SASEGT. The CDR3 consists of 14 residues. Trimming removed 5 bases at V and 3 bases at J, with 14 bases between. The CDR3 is CASSIWARFYEQYF. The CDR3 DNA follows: TGTGCCAGCAGTATATGGGCCCGTTTCTACGAGCAGTACTTC.

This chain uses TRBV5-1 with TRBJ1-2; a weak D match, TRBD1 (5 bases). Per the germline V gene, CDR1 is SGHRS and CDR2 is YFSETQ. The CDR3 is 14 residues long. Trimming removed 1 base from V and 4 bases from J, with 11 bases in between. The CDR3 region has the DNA TGCGCCAGCAGCTTGAGAGGGGTTAGCTATGGCTACACCTTC. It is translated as CASSLRGVSYGYTF.

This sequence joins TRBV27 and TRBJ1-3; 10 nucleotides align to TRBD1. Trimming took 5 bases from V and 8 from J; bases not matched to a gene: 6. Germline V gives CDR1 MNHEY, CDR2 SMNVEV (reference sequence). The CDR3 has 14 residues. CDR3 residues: CASSDRGPRDTIYF. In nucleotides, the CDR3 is TGTGCCAGCAGTGACAGGGGGCCCCGTGACACCATATATTTT.

CDR3 in amino acids: CSAEKTGYQWETQYF. The CDR3 nucleotides are TGCAGCGCAGAAAAGACGGGATACCAGTGGGAGACCCAGTACTTC. This rearrangement joins TRBV29-1 to TRBJ2-5, with D maybe TRBD2 (5 bases). Germline V gene lookup returns CDR1 SQVTM and CDR2 ANQGSEA. Trimming cost V 7 bases and J 5 bases, with 23 bases left between them. This CDR3 has 15 amino acids.

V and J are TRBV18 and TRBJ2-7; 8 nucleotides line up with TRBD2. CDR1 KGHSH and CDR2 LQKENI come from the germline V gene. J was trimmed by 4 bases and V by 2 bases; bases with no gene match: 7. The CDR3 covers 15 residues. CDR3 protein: CASSPFAGGFYEQYF. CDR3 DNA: TGTGCCAGCTCACCATTCGCGGGAGGATTTTACGAGCAGTACTTC.

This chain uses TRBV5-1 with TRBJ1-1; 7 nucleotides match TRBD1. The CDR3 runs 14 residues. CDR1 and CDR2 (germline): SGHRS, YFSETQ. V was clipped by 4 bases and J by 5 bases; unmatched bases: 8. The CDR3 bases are TGCGCCAGCAGCAGGCAGGGGGATCGGACTGAAGCTTTCTTT. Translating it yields CASSRQGDRTEAFF.

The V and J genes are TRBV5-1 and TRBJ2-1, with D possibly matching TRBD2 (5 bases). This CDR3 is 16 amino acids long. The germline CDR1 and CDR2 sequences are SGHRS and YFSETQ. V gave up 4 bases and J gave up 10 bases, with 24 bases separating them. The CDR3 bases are TGCGCCAGCAGCCTACCCCCAACGGGGAGATCACGAGAGCAGTTCTTC. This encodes CASSLPPTGRSREQFF.

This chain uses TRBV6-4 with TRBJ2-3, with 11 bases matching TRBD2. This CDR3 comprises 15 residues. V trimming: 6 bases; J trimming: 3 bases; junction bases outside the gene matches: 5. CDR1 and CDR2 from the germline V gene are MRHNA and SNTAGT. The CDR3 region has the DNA TGTGCCAGCAGCCAAGGACTAGCGGGTACAGATACGCAGTATTTT. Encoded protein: CASSQGLAGTDTQYF.

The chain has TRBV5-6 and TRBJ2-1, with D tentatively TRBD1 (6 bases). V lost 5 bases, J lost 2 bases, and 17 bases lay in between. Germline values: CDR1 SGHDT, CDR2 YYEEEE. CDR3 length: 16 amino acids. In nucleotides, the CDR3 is TGTGCCAGCAGTTTTTACAGGGAAGGGGCCTACAATGAGCAGTTCTTC. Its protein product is CASSFYREGAYNEQFF.

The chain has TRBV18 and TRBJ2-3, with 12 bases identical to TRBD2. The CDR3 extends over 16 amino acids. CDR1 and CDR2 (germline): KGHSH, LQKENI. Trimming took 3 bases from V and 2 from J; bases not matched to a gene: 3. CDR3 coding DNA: TGTGCCAGCTCACCGGGGACTAGCGGGCTCACAGATACGCAGTATTTT. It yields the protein CASSPGTSGLTDTQYF.